Below are 13 T cell receptor beta chains sequenced from a single sample in a study of regulatory T cells in long-lasting Graves disease. Time point meaning: newly diagnosed GD, antithyroid drugs for less than 3 months. With RNA extracted from PBMCs as input, the TCR library was made. Relying on iRepertoire HTBI primers and Arm-PCR of CDR3 regions, the team built TCR beta libraries. TCRdb re-derived calls from the multiplex PCR reads in MiXCR, one entry per CDR3 protein. Found here are 550,000 to 600,000 distinct CDR3 sequences, 15% to 20% of them singletons; the top ten hold around 12%. This sample also belongs to another study, concerning T cells in Graves' hyperthyroidism and ophthalmopathy.

The starting material was peripheral blood mononuclear cells (PBMCs), obtained at new diagnosis, from a patient treated with antithyroid drugs. Receptor source: a young man with Graves disease.

This clonotype was seen ten or more times. The chain joins TRBV20-1 to TRBJ2-5; D possibly corresponds to TRBD2 (5 bases). The CDR3 contains 15 residues. Germline loops: CDR1 DFQATT, CDR2 SNEGSKA (reference sequence). V lost 4 bases to trimming and J lost 5 bases, with 20 bases between them. The CDR3 sequence: CSATLLAGLGETQYF. In nucleotides, the CDR3 is TGCAGTGCTACCCTTCTGGCGGGCCTAGGGGAGACCCAGTACTTC.

The rearrangement joins TRBV7-9 to TRBJ2-7; D may be TRBD2 (5 bases). The CDR3 extends over 14 amino acids. Trimming left V 6 bases short and J 0 bases short, with 12 bases between. In germline, CDR1 is SEHNR, CDR2 FQNEAQ (reference sequence). CDR3 DNA: TGTGCCAGCAGATCTGGGAGCTCCTCCTACGAGCAGTACTTC. Its protein is CASRSGSSSYEQYF. Combining the CDR3 with reference TRBV7-9 and TRBJ2-7 gives the whole variable domain DTGVSQNPRHKITKRGQNVTFRCDPISEHNRLYWYRQTLGQGPEFLTYFQNEAQLEKSRLLSDRFSAERPKGSFSTLEIQRTEQGDSAMYLCASRSGSSSYEQYFGPGTRLTVT.

This clonotype was seen only a few times. The chain recombines TRBV11-2 with TRBJ2-1, with TRBD1 matching 8 bases. Trimming removed 1 base from V and 6 bases from J; junction bases left unmatched: 2. Germline V gene sequence: CDR1 SGHAT, CDR2 FQNNGV. This CDR3 comprises 14 residues. In DNA, the CDR3 is TGTGCCAGCAGCTTAGGAGACAGGGGCAATGAGCAGTTCTTC. Its protein product is CASSLGDRGNEQFF.

On this clonotype itself: Given a much more abundant clone one base away, this may be a read error. The genes are TRBV28 and TRBJ2-7; D unresolved. V was cut by 1 base and J by 2 bases, with 6 bases left in between. This CDR3 spans 13 amino acids. Germline CDR1 reads MDHEN; CDR2 reads SYDVKM. The CDR3 is CASSLSQPYEQYF. The CDR3 DNA sequence: TGTGCCAGCAGTTTATCACAGCCCTACGAGCAGTACTTC. Together with reference TRBV28 and TRBJ2-7, the CDR3 gives the full variable domain: DVKVTQSSRYLVKRTGEKVFLECVQDMDHENMFWYRQDPGLGLRLIYFSYDVKMKEKGDIPEGYSVSREKKERFSLILESASTNQTSMYLCASSLSQPYEQYFGPGTRLTVT.

The chain combines TRBV13 with TRBJ1-6; the match to TRBD1 covers 10 bases. V trimming: 3 bases; J trimming: 12 bases; junction bases outside the gene matches: 2. There are 13 residues in the CDR3. Germline CDR1 is PRHDT and CDR2 is FYEKMQ (reference sequence). The CDR3 loop reads CASSLGTGEPLHF. As DNA, the CDR3 is TGTGCCAGCAGCTTGGGGACAGGGGAACCCCTCCACTTT.

Notes on this clonotype: A much larger clone sits a single nucleotide away, making a read error possible. This chain uses TRBV6-1 with TRBJ2-1; 8 bases are a match to TRBD2. The CDR3 has 16 residues. The germline V gene has CDR1 MNHNS and CDR2 SASEGT. In DNA, the CDR3 is TGTGCCAGCAGTACGCTTCGGGGGGGCTCCCACAATGAGCAGTTCTTC. Translated, it gives CASSTLRGGSHNEQFF.

In this sample, this clonotype turned up many times. The CDR3 DNA is TGTGCCAGCAATCGTGTTGGGATGAACACTGAAGCTTTCTTT. Translation: CASNRVGMNTEAFF. The rearrangement uses TRBV27 and TRBJ1-1; D gene uncertain. This CDR3 has 14 amino acids. From germline, CDR1 is MNHEY and CDR2 SMNVEV (reference sequence). V dropped 7 bases and J dropped 0 bases, with 12 bases sitting between them.

The genes are TRBV27 and TRBJ2-7; 14 bases agree with TRBD2. After removal of 1 base from V and 7 bases from J, the junction contained 6 bases not matched to a gene. This CDR3 has 16 residues. Per the germline V gene, CDR1 is MNHEY and CDR2 is SMNVEV (reference sequence). The CDR3 sequence is CASSLFGTSGSGEQYF. CDR3 sequence (DNA): TGTGCCAGCAGTTTATTTGGGACTAGCGGGAGTGGTGAGCAGTACTTC.

This clonotype was counted ten times or more. This sequence joins TRBV20-1 and TRBJ2-7; TRBD2 matches 8 bases. V shed 3 bases, J shed 0 bases, and the junction held 1 base outside the gene matches. Germline CDR1 is DFQATT and CDR2 is SNEGSKA (reference sequence). CDR3 length: 13 residues. CDR3 in amino acids: CSARRGDSYEQYF. CDR3 nucleotide sequence: TGCAGTGCTAGGCGGGGGGACTCCTACGAGCAGTACTTC.

This clonotype appeared a few times. The chain carries TRBV30 and TRBJ2-3; 10 nucleotides line up with TRBD2. The CDR3 sequence is 19 residues long. V was clipped by 1 base and J by 4 bases; unmatched bases: 17. Germline loops: CDR1 GTSNPN, CDR2 SVGIG (reference sequence). This CDR3 is CAWSGRLAGVGNVADTQYF. The CDR3 region has the DNA TGTGCCTGGAGTGGTAGGCTAGCGGGAGTAGGAAATGTCGCAGATACGCAGTATTTT.

This clonotype was found a few times. This chain uses TRBV11-2 with TRBJ1-5; the match to TRBD1 covers 7 bases. Germline V gives CDR1 SGHAT, CDR2 FQNNGV. The ends lost 1 base at V and 4 bases at J; junction bases unmatched: 4. The CDR3 contains 15 residues. CDR3: CASSLGQTGNQPQHF. DNA for the CDR3: TGTGCCAGCAGCTTAGGGCAGACAGGGAATCAGCCCCAGCATTTT.

In this sample, this clonotype turned up a few times. The chain links TRBV7-3 to TRBJ2-3; D remains ambiguous. V was clipped by 5 bases and J by 2 bases, with 8 bases between them. CDR3 length equals 13 residues. Germline V gene sequence: CDR1 SGHTA, CDR2 FQGTGA. The CDR3 coding sequence is TGTGCCAGCAGCCAAAGGTTCACAGATACGCAGTATTTT. It yields the protein CASSQRFTDTQYF.

This clonotype showed up many times. The V and J genes are TRBV28 and TRBJ1-5; D unclear. V lost 4 bases and J lost 4, with 14 bases in between. Germline V CDR1 and CDR2: MDHEN, SYDVKM. CDR3 length: 15 residues. CDR3 DNA sequence: TGTGCCAGCAGTTATAATGATAGAAGGAATCAGCCCCAGCATTTT. Translating gives CASSYNDRRNQPQHF. Full variable domain (rest looked up from reference TRBV28 and TRBJ1-5): DVKVTQSSRYLVKRTGEKVFLECVQDMDHENMFWYRQDPGLGLRLIYFSYDVKMKEKGDIPEGYSVSREKKERFSLILESASTNQTSMYLCASSYNDRRNQPQHFGDGTRLSIL.